This TCR beta chain comes out of a study of radiotherapy plus CTLA-4 blockade in lung cancer. Overall study: Objective responses were observed in more than 15% of patients, and disease control was achieved by 30% to 35%.

People whose metastatic non-small-cell lung cancer was chemo-refractory got focal radiation along with CTLA-4 blockade by ipilimumab. General observations from the study: The study found tumor-derived TCR clones expanded in blood after radiotherapy plus ipilimumab. Strongest reported response predictors: early blood clone changes and post-radiation interferon-beta.

On this clone: Its antigen is as yet unknown.

The assay was immunoSEQ multiplex PCR, and TCRdb's table has in-frame clones only and misses some. In the table there are some 37,000 clones, about 73% of which are singletons. V lost 3 bases and J 5 bases, leaving 16 bases between the germline ends. The CDR3 extends over 15 amino acids. CDR1 and CDR2 (germline): KGHSH, LQKENI. Sequenced here: peripheral blood, sampled from a patient treated with radiotherapy plus ipilimumab. The clonotype was recovered from a human donor with non-small cell lung cancer who had stable disease on radiotherapy plus ipilimumab. The V gene is TRBV18, the J gene TRBJ1-2; D remains unclear. The CDR3 region is CASSPLDTVRYGYTF. CDR3 coding DNA: TGTGCCAGCTCACCTCTTGACACGGTTCGTTATGGCTACACCTTC.